The entry below describes one TCR beta chain. Its antigen remains unidentified. Researchers amplified the TCR beta CDR3 regions from RNA transcripts. Carried out on the TCR CDR3, a first-round RT-PCR used the HTBI primer set. TCRdb reprocessed the multiplex PCR reads with MiXCR, giving one entry per CDR3 protein. Among hundreds of thousands of distinct CDR3 sequences listed, roughly 14% were seen once. Trimming took off 3 bases at V and 3 bases at J, with 15 bases between the two ends. Germline CDR1 ENHRY, CDR2 SYGVKD. CDR3 length: 15 amino acids. The sample is drawn from a study of T cells in Graves' hyperthyroidism and ophthalmopathy. Study outcomes and limitations: Most clonotypes expanded in thyroid above 0.001 were likewise present in blood.

V gene TRBV10-3 combines with J gene TRBJ2-7; D perhaps matches TRBD1 (5 bases). The sequencing sample was made of blood. This sequence was found in a man aged 18 to 29 with Graves' ophthalmopathy. In DNA, the CDR3 is TGTGCCATCAGTGAATTACAGGATTCTGACTACGAGCAGTACTTC. Its protein is CAISELQDSDYEQYF.